This T cell receptor (beta chain) emerged from a study of T cell responses to AZD1222 COVID-19 vaccine. Regarding the study as a whole: A mostly white British donor set with more females was recruited, and clonal diversity was possibly underestimated. Spike-specific TCR breadth rose after two AZD1222 doses, and depth rose as well. At baseline, seropositivity was found in only a handful of AZD1222 recipients.

For this clone: Its antigen remains unknown.

Profiled with immunoSEQ multiplex PCR; TCRdb holds only in-frame clones, not every one. The sample includes about 110,000 clones, around nine tenths of them seen just once. The CDR3 is 15 residues long. Trimming removed 3 bases from V and 5 bases from J; junction bases left unmatched: 6. CDR1 and CDR2 from the germline V gene are MGHRA and YSYEKL. The sequenced sample was peripheral blood, obtained on day 0 of MenACWY control vaccination. The chain employs TRBV4-1 and TRBJ1-5; TRBD1 agrees at 8 bases. This receptor was taken from an adult in good health. CDR3 in amino acids: CASSHTDREDQPQHF. DNA for the CDR3: TGCGCCAGCAGCCACACGGACAGGGAAGATCAGCCCCAGCATTTT.